One sample yielded the 4 T cell receptor beta chains listed below, sequenced in a study of T cell responses to AZD1222 COVID-19 vaccine. Libraries were prepared by immunoSEQ multiplex PCR; TCRdb keeps only in-frame clonotypes and omits some of them. The sample contains about 90,000 clones, about 90% of which appear only once. The source was peripheral blood, collected on day 0 of MenACWY control vaccination. The receptors originated from an adult in good health.

The V call is TRBV6-1, the J call TRBJ2-5; 11 bases line up with TRBD2. Germline V gene lookup returns CDR1 MNHNS and CDR2 SASEGT. The CDR3 length is 18 residues. V lost 1 base to trimming and J lost 2 bases; unmatched junction nucleotides: 9. This chain's CDR3 is CASSEGSLSSGGQETQYF. DNA for the CDR3: TGTGCCAGCAGTGAAGGGAGCCTCTCTAGCGGGGGGCAAGAGACCCAGTACTTC.

This clone showed up just once. The chain couples TRBV5-6 to TRBJ1-6, with TRBD1 matching over 11 bases. The CDR3 sequence is 17 residues long. Germline lookup yields CDR1 SGHDT and CDR2 YYEEEE. The junction had 9 bases not matched to a gene; V was cut back by 0 bases and J by 10 bases. CDR3 in DNA: TGTGCCAGCAGCTTGGCGGGACAGGGGGGGCCAGGGTCACCCCTCCACTTT. It is translated as CASSLAGQGGPGSPLHF.

V is TRBV7-8 and J is TRBJ2-3; 8 nucleotides align to TRBD2. Germline CDR1 and CDR2: SGHVS and FQNEAQ. The J segment lost 4 bases and the V segment lost 1 base, leaving 7 bases of the junction unmatched. The CDR3 spans 16 residues. This CDR3 is CASSLEAGAGADTQYF. The CDR3, as DNA: TGTGCCAGCAGCTTAGAAGCGGGAGCCGGGGCAGATACGCAGTATTTT.

This chain connects TRBV9 to TRBJ1-3; 10 nucleotides line up with TRBD1. The CDR3 consists of 15 residues. V shed 7 bases and J 4 bases; nucleotides not matched to a gene: 8. Germline V gives CDR1 SGDLS, CDR2 YYNGEE. The CDR3 DNA reads TGTGCCAGCTCTGATCCGGGACAGGGGGGAAACACCATATATTTT. It yields the protein CASSDPGQGGNTIYF.